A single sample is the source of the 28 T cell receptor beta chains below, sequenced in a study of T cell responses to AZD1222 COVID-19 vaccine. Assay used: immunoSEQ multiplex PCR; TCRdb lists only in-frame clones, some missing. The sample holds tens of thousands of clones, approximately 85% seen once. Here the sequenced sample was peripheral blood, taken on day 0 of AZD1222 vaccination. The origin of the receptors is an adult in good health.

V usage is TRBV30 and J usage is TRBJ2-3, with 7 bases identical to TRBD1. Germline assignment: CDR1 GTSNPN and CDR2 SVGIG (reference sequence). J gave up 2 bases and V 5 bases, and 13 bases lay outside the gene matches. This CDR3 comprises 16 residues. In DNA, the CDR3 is TGTGCCTGGCACCGCTCTCAGGGGGTTTTCACAGATACGCAGTATTTT. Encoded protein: CAWHRSQGVFTDTQYF.

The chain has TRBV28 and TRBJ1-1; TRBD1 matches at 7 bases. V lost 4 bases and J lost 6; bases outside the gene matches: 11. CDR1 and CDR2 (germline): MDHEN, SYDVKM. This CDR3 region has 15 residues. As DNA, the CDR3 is TGTGCCAGCAGTTCCAGGGGGTTCGGGGTCGCTGAAGCTTTCTTT. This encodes CASSSRGFGVAEAFF.

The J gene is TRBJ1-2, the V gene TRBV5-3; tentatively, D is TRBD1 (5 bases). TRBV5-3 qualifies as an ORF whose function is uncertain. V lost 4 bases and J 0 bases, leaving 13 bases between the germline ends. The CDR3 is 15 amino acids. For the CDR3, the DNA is TGTGCCAGAAGCCCTTGGGGGGTTTCTAACTATGGCTACACCTTC. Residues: CARSPWGVSNYGYTF.

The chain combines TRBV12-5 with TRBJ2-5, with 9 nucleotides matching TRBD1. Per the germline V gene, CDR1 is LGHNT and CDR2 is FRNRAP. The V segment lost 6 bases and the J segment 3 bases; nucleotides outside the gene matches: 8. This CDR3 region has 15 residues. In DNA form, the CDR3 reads TGTGCTAGTGGCCCGAGGGACAGGGTCGAAGAGACCCAGTACTTC. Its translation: CASGPRDRVEETQYF.

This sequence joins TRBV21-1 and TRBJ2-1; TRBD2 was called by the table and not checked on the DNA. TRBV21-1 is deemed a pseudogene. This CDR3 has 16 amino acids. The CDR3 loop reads CASSLLAGGITDEQFF. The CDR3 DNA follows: TGTGCCAGCAGCCTCCTAGCCGGGGGGATTACCGATGAGCAGTTCTTC.

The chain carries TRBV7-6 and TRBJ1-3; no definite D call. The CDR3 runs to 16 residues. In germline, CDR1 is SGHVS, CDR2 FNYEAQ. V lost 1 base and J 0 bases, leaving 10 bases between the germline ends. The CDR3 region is CASSLGSPFSGNTIYF. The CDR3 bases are TGTGCCAGCAGCTTAGGGTCCCCGTTCTCTGGAAACACCATATATTTT.

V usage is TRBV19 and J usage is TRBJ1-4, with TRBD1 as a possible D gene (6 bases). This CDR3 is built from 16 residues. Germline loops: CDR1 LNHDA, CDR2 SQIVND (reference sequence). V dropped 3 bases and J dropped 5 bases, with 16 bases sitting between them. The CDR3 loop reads CASSIPTGTLNEKLFF. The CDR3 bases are TGTGCCAGTAGTATTCCCACCGGGACATTGAATGAAAAACTGTTTTTT.

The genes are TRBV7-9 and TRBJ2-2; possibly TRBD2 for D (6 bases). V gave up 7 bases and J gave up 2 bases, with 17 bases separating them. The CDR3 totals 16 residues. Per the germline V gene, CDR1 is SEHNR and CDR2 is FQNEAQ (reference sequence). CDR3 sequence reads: CASNEAGKPNTGELFF. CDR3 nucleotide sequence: TGTGCCAGCAATGAGGCGGGGAAGCCCAACACCGGGGAGCTGTTTTTT.

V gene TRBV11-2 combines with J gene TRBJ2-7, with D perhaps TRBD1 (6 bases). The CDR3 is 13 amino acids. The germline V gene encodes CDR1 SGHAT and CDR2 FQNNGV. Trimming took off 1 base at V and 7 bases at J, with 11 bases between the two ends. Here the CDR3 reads CASSLVAGTEQYF. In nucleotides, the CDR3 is TGTGCCAGCAGCTTAGTCGCTGGGACAGAGCAGTACTTC.

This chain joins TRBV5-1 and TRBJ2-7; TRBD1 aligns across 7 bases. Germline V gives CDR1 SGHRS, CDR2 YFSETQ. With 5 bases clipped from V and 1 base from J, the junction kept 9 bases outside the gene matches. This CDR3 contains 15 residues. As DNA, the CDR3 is TGCGCCAGCAGAAGGGGGCTCGCGACTTCCTACGAGCAGTACTTC. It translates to CASRRGLATSYEQYF.

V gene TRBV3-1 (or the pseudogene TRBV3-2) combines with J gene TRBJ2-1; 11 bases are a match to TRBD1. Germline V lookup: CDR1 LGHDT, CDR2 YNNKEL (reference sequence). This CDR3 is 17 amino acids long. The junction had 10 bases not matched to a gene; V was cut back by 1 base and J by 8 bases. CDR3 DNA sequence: TGTGCCAGCAGCCAAGGATTCCGGGACAGGGGGGTGGATGAGCAGTTCTTC. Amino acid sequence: CASSQGFRDRGVDEQFF.

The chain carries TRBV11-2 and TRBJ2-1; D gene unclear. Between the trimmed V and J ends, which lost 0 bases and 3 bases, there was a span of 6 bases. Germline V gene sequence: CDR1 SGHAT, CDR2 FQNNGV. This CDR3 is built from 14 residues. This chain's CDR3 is CASSLDTRYNEQFF. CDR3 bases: TGTGCCAGCAGCTTAGATACCCGCTACAATGAGCAGTTCTTC.

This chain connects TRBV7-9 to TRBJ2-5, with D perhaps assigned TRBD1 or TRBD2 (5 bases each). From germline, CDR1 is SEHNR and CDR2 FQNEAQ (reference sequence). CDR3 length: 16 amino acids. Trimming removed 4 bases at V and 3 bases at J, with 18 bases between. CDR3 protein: CASSWGPGIVKETQYF. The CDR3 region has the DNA TGTGCCAGCAGCTGGGGACCAGGGATTGTCAAAGAGACCCAGTACTTC. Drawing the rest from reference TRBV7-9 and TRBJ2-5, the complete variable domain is DTGVSQNPRHKITKRGQNVTFRCDPISEHNRLYWYRQTLGQGPEFLTYFQNEAQLEKSRLLSDRFSAERPKGSFSTLEIQRTEQGDSAMYLCASSWGPGIVKETQYFGPGTRLLVL.

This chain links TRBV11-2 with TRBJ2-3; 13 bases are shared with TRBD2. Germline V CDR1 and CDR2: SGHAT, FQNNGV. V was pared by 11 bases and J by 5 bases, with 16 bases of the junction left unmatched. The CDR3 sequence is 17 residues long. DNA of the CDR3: TGTGCCGCAGGGCCGCCACTAGCGGGAGGGGTGGGAGATACGCAGTATTTT. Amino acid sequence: CAAGPPLAGGVGDTQYF.

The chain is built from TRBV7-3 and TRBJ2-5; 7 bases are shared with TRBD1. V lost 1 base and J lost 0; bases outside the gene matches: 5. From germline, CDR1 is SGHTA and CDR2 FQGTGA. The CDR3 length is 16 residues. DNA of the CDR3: TGTGCCAGCAGCTTAATTGGTGGGACAGACCAAGAGACCCAGTACTTC. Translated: CASSLIGGTDQETQYF.

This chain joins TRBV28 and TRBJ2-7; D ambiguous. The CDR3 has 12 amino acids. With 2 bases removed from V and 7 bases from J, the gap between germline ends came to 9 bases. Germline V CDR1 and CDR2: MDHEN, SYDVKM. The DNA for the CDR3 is TGTGCCAGCAGTTTACTGGCTTTTGAGCAGTACTTC. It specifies CASSLLAFEQYF.

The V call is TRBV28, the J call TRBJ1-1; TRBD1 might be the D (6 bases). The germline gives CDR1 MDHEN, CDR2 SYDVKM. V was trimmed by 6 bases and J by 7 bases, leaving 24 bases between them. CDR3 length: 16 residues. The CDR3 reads CASSFAPILQGLEAFF. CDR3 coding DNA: TGTGCCAGCAGCTTTGCCCCTATTCTACAGGGTCTTGAAGCTTTCTTT.

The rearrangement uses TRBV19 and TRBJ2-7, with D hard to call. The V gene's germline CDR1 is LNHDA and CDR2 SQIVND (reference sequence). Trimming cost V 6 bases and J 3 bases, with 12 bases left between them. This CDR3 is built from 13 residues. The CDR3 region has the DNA TGTGCCAGTAGCCCCCGCGCGGTCTACGAGCAGTACTTC. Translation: CASSPRAVYEQYF.

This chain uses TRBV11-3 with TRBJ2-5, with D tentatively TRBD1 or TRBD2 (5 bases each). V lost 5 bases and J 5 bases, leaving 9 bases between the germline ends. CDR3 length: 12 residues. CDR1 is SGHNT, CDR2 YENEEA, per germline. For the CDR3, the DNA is TGTGCCAGCAGCGGGGACGGTGAGACCCAGTACTTC. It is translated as CASSGDGETQYF. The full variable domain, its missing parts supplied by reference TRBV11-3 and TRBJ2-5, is EAGVVQSPRYKIIEKKQPVAFWCNPISGHNTLYWYLQNLGQGPELLIRYENEEAVDDSQLPKDRFSAERLKGVDSTLKIQPAELGDSAVYLCASSGDGETQYFGPGTRLLVL.

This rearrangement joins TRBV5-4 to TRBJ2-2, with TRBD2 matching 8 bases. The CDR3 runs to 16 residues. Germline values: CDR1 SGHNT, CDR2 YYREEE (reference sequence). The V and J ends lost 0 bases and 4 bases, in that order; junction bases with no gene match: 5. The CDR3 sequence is CASSLALAGGTGELFF. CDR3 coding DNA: TGTGCCAGCAGCTTGGCCCTAGCGGGCGGCACCGGGGAGCTGTTTTTT.

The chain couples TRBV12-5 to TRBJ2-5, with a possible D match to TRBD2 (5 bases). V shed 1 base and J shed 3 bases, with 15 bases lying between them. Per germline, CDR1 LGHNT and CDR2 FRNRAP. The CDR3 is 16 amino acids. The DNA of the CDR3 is TGTGCTAGTGGTTTGGGGGTTTTGGGAGTTAAAGAGACCCAGTACTTC. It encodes CASGLGVLGVKETQYF.

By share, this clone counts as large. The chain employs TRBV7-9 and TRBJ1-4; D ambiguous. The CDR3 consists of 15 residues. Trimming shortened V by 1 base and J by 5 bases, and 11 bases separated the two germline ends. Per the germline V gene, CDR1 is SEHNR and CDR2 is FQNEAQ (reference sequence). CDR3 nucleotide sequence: TGTGCCAGCAGCTTAGAGGGTGGGCACAATGAAAAACTGTTTTTT. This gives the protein CASSLEGGHNEKLFF.

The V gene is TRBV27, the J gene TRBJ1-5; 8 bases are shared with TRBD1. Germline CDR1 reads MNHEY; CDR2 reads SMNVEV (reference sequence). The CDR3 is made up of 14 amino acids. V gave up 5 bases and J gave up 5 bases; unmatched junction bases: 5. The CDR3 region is CASSPDRAYQPQHF. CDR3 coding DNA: TGTGCCAGCAGTCCGGACAGGGCCTATCAGCCCCAGCATTTT.

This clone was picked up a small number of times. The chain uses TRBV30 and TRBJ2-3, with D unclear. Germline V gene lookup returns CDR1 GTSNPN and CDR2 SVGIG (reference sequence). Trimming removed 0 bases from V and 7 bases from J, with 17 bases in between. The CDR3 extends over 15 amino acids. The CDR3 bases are TGTGCCTGGAGTGTACCGGTCAGCACCTTTAATACGCAGTATTTT. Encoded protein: CAWSVPVSTFNTQYF. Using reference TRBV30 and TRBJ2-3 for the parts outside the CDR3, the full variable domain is SQTIHQWPATLVQPVGSPLSLECTVEGTSNPNLYWYRQAAGRGLQLLFYSVGIGQISSEVPQNLSASRPQDRQFILSSKKLLLSDSGFYLCAWSVPVSTFNTQYFGPGTRLTVL.

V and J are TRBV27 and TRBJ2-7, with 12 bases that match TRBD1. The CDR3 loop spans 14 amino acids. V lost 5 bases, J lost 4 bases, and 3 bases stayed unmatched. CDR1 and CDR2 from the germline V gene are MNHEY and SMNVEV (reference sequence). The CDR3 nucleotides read TGTGCCAGCAGTGGGACAGGGGGCAGGTACGAGCAGTACTTC. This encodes CASSGTGGRYEQYF.

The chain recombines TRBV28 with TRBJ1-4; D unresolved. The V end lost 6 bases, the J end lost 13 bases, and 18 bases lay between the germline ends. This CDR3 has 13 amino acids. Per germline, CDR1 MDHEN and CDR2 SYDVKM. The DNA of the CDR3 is TGTGCCAGCAGCGAATTTACAGCCGCTCGACTGTTTTTT. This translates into CASSEFTAARLFF. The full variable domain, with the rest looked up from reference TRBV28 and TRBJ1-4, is DVKVTQSSRYLVKRTGEKVFLECVQDMDHENMFWYRQDPGLGLRLIYFSYDVKMKEKGDIPEGYSVSREKKERFSLILESASTNQTSMYLCASSEFTAARLFFGSGTQLSVL.

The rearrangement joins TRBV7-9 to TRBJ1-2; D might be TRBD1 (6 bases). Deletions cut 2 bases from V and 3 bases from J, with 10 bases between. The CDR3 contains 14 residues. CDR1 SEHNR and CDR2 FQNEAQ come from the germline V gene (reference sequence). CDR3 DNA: TGTGCCAGCAGCTTAAGTGCAGGGGACTATGGCTACACCTTC. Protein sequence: CASSLSAGDYGYTF.

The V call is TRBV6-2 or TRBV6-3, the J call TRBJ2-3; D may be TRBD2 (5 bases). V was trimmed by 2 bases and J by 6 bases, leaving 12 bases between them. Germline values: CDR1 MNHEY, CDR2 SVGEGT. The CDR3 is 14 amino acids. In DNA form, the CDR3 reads TGTGCCAGCAGTTACGAGGGAGTGGTTGATACGCAGTATTTT. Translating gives CASSYEGVVDTQYF.